This is a list of T cell receptor beta chains from one sample in a study of cytomegalovirus exposure and HLA in healthy donors. Sequencing used immunoSEQ multiplex PCR; TCRdb keeps in-frame clones, though not all of them. The data hold more than 150,000 clones, with 75% to 85% observed a single time. The material sequenced was PBMCs. The receptor source for this set is a woman in her 30s in good health and CMV-seropositive. The CDR3 runs from the conserved cysteine through the conserved F or W. D genes are given only for firm matches. Clone size is stated in some rows and not others, as once, few, many or a class when expanded.

v_gene	j_gene	abundance	d_gene	CDR3aa	CDR3nt
TRBV6-1	TRBJ2-7	.	TRBD2	CASSEEGGGTYEQYF	TGTGCCAGCAGTGAAGAAGGCGGGGGGACCTACGAGCAGTACTTC
TRBV29-1	TRBJ1-2	.	.	CSVEIQQGSGVYTF	TGCAGCGTTGAAATTCAACAGGGAAGTGGAGTCTACACCTTC
TRBV2	TRBJ2-5	few	.	CATLSSRVSSQETQYF	TGTGCCACACTTTCGAGCAGGGTTTCGTCACAAGAGACCCAGTACTTC
TRBV28	TRBJ1-2	.	.	CASGGAYGYTF	TGTGCCAGCGGGGGGGCCTATGGCTACACCTTC
TRBV4-3	TRBJ2-1	.	TRBD2	CASSPLAGGLNEQFF	TGCGCCAGCAGCCCTCTCGCGGGGGGGCTCAATGAGCAGTTCTTC
TRBV27	TRBJ2-3	.	.	CASSLRGTDTQYF	TGTGCCAGCAGTTTACGCGGCACAGATACGCAGTATTTT
TRBV7-9	TRBJ1-2	.	.	CASSSRRGPLNYGYTF	TGTGCCAGCAGCTCTAGGAGGGGACCCCTTAACTATGGCTACACCTTC
TRBV5-3	TRBJ2-7	.	.	CARSLGGRTGLDEQYF	TGTGCCAGAAGCTTGGGAGGTAGAACGGGTTTGGACGAGCAGTACTTC
TRBV14	TRBJ2-3	.	.	CASRDSGTDTQYF	TGTGCCAGCAGAGATAGCGGCACAGATACGCAGTATTTT
TRBV19	TRBJ1-1	few	TRBD1	CASSIETGRLGTEAFF	TGTGCCAGTAGTATTGAGACAGGGAGGTTGGGCACTGAAGCTTTCTTT
TRBV10-3	TRBJ2-7	.	TRBD1	CAIRVTTGDEQYF	TGTGCCATCAGAGTAACGACAGGGGACGAGCAGTACTTC
TRBV5-6	TRBJ1-5	once	.	CASSLGRLRSNQPQHF	TGTGCCAGCAGCTTGGGCAGGCTACGGAGCAATCAGCCCCAGCATTTT
TRBV7-2	TRBJ2-3	.	TRBD2	CASSLRSGGASDTQYF	TGTGCCAGCAGCTTAAGAAGCGGGGGGGCTTCAGATACGCAGTATTTT
TRBV6-5	TRBJ1-2	.	.	CASSYPTGMGGYTF	TGTGCCAGCAGTTACCCGACGGGGATGGGTGGCTACACCTTC
TRBV12-5	TRBJ2-2	.	TRBD2	CASGLVRGLAVSNTGELFF	TGTGCTAGTGGTTTGGTACGGGGACTAGCGGTTTCGAACACCGGGGAGCTGTTTTTT
TRBV6-5	TRBJ1-4	.	.	CASSYREKLFF	TGTGCCAGCAGTTATCGTGAAAAACTGTTTTTT